This TCR beta chain emerged from a study of T cell responses to AZD1222 COVID-19 vaccine (dated by TCRdb to the early 2020s). About the study as a whole: TCR sequencing was performed for fewer than 250 trial participants, of whom roughly 200 were given two doses of AZD1222 and approximately 25 were given two doses of MenACWY control vaccine. Trial participants were enrolled by age into 18-55, 56-69 and 70-plus year subgroups, with around 140, 26 and 57 TCR-sequenced participants respectively.

Overall study results and their limits: After two AZD1222 doses, spike-specific TCR breadth and depth were significantly higher than at day 0 and than in MenACWY recipients. No day 14 peak-response samples were available, so repertoires were characterized only after the peak T cell response. Participants were mostly white British and included more females than males, and it was suggested by the authors that clonal diversity may have been underestimated. Reportedly, almost half of the unique spike-specific TCRs recognized epitopes lying outside the regions that are mutated in the B.1.351 and B.1.1.7 variants. The 56-69-year group was small, and its depth increase did not reach significance, likely because of low power. Conclusions about previously exposed vaccinees were limited because only 5 or 6 AZD1222 recipients were SARS-CoV-2 seropositive at baseline. CD4 TCRs associated with the vaccine covered the entire spike protein, and the dominant responses were in regions 160-218 and 743-854.

This specimen's time point label, per the study, means: about 28 days (+/-7) after the second vaccine dose. AZD1222 recipients given second doses at about 4 weeks or at about 12 weeks were pooled, since spike-specific TCR depth and breadth were not found to differ between the two schedules. Samples from vaccinated people were obtained from the UK trials COV001 and COV002, which included a single-blind randomized controlled phase 2/3 trial of AZD1222 (ChAdOx1 nCoV-19) in healthy adults. For TCRbeta chain sequencing, PBMC samples were collected from trial participants at day 0 and at day 28 after the second dose. Worth noting for this clone: What antigen it recognizes has not been identified. Base qualities are not recorded, but no much larger clone differs from it by a single base.

From a lookup of the germline V gene (reference sequence), CDR1 and CDR2 are GTSNPN and SVGIG. Relative to germline, V is 4 bases shorter and J is 4 bases shorter, with 5 bases between their ends. The CDR3 numbers 11 residues from cysteine through phenylalanine. The retained sequence is limited to the CDR3, 33 bases, with the frame set at the first base. The CDR3 regions of human TCRbeta chains were analyzed by immunosequencing. In the source study's methods: Repertoire TCRs were matched against a reference library of SARS-CoV-2-specific TCRs generated with the MIRA antigen-specificity platform. Breadth was defined as the fraction of unique TCRs that were SARS-CoV-2-associated. Depth was defined as the fraction of total T cells that were SARS-CoV-2-associated. Each spike-specific TCR was assigned to its reactive spike region and to a CD4 or CD8 class using the MIRA data. Log10-transformed breadth and depth values were compared by one-way ANOVA with Sidak's multiple comparisons tests. TCRdb re-hosts the immuneACCESS table, in-frame sequences only. Its copies lack some clones; in the studies checked, an unresolved V gene accounts for under half of them, and the cause for the rest is not known. That table furnishes V, J and clone size, whereas the DNA furnished D and trimming. The sample yields tens of thousands of clones; approximately 87% were counted once. Of the sample, under 1.5% is held by the ten largest clones.

The rearrangement combines TRBV30 with TRBJ2-1; a confident D gene designation cannot be given. The TCR comes from an adult who received the AZD1222 COVID-19 vaccine. The sequenced sample was peripheral blood, obtained 28 days after the second AZD1222 dose. The CDR3 sequence is CAWTAYNEQFF. The base sequence is TGTGCCTGGACGGCTTACAATGAGCAGTTCTTC.